The 9 T cell receptor beta chains reported below all come from one sample, sequenced in a study of T cell responses to AZD1222 COVID-19 vaccine. Assay used: immunoSEQ multiplex PCR; TCRdb lists only in-frame clones, some missing. The sample shows more than 120,000 clones, roughly 84% of them seen only once. The input for sequencing was peripheral blood, taken 28 days after the second AZD1222 dose. The receptors stem from an adult who received the AZD1222 COVID-19 vaccine.

The chain employs TRBV28 and TRBJ1-6; 8 bases are a match to TRBD1. Losses at the gene ends were 6 bases for V and 0 bases for J; bases not matched to a gene: 7. The CDR3 spans 17 residues. CDR1 is MDHEN, CDR2 SYDVKM, per germline. The CDR3 protein is CASSWGQESSYNSPLHF. CDR3 in DNA: TGTGCCAGCAGCTGGGGACAGGAGAGCTCCTATAATTCACCCCTCCACTTT.

V usage is TRBV5-1 and J usage is TRBJ1-6; D might be TRBD1 (6 bases). Germline CDR1 SGHRS, CDR2 YFSETQ. The CDR3 totals 14 residues. The ends were cut back, 1 base at V and 7 bases at J, with 9 bases in the middle. The CDR3 sequence is CASSLKQGNSPLHF. Here the CDR3 DNA reads TGCGCCAGCAGCTTGAAACAGGGAAATTCACCCCTCCACTTT. Looking up the rest from reference TRBV5-1 and TRBJ1-6 gives the full variable domain: KAGVTQTPRYLIKTRGQQVTLSCSPISGHRSVSWYQQTPGQGLQFLFEYFSETQRNKGNFPGRFSGRQFSNSRSEMNVSTLELGDSALYLCASSLKQGNSPLHFGNGTRLTVT.

The chain carries TRBV25-1 and TRBJ1-3, with 7 bases matching TRBD1. CDR3 length: 14 amino acids. Germline loops: CDR1 MGHDK, CDR2 SYGVNS. The ends lost 6 bases at V and 9 bases at J; junction bases unmatched: 11. CDR3 nucleotides: TGTGCCAGCAGAAGTGACAGGGCGTCGGTCACCATATATTTT. This translates into CASRSDRASVTIYF.

The chain is built from TRBV20-1 and TRBJ2-5; no definite D call. The CDR3 totals 13 residues. Trimming shortened V by 3 bases and J by 0 bases, and 8 bases separated the two germline ends. Germline V CDR1 and CDR2: DFQATT, SNEGSKA (reference sequence). The CDR3 protein is CSASNINQETQYF. In DNA, the CDR3 is TGCAGTGCTAGTAATATAAACCAAGAGACCCAGTACTTC.

This sequence joins TRBV6-5 and TRBJ1-6; D call uncertain. V was trimmed by 4 bases and J by 5 bases, leaving 9 bases between them. CDR1 is MNHEY and CDR2 is SVGAGI in the germline V gene. CDR3 length: 14 amino acids. DNA of the CDR3: TGTGCCAGCAGTTGGAAGGCGAATAATTCACCCCTCCACTTT. Translating it yields CASSWKANNSPLHF.

The rearrangement links TRBV27 to TRBJ1-2, with 7 bases that match TRBD1. The CDR3 is 13 residues long. The V and J ends lost 3 bases and 2 bases, in that order; junction bases with no gene match: 0. Germline V gene sequence: CDR1 MNHEY, CDR2 SMNVEV (reference sequence). This CDR3 is CASSLDRNYGYTF. The CDR3 DNA reads TGTGCCAGCAGTTTGGACAGGAACTATGGCTACACCTTC.

The genes are TRBV4-1 and TRBJ2-7; TRBD1 agrees at 12 bases. Germline lookup yields CDR1 MGHRA and CDR2 YSYEKL. Trimming cost V 6 bases and J 4 bases; bases outside gene matches: 4. The CDR3 loop spans 14 amino acids. The CDR3, as DNA: TGCGCCAGCAGGCCGGGACAGGGGGCTTACGAGCAGTACTTC. As protein: CASRPGQGAYEQYF.

V is TRBV5-1 and J is TRBJ1-1; 7 bases match TRBD1. The trim removed 0 bases at V and 1 base at J, leaving 3 bases unmatched. CDR3 length equals 15 residues. CDR1 is SGHRS and CDR2 is YFSETQ in the germline V gene. The CDR3 nucleotides read TGCGCCAGCAGCTTGGAGGGGACAGAGAACACTGAAGCTTTCTTT. Translation: CASSLEGTENTEAFF.

Regarding this clone: Other DNA variants within this sample encode the same CDR3. The chain joins TRBV24-1 to TRBJ1-2; D gene ambiguous. The CDR3 covers 12 residues. V lost 4 bases to trimming and J lost 5 bases, with 7 bases between them. Looked up from germline, CDR1 is KGHDR and CDR2 is SFDVKD. The CDR3 sequence is CATSDGRYGYTF. DNA for the CDR3: TGTGCCACCAGTGACGGCAGGTATGGCTACACCTTC.